The rows below give T cell receptor beta chains drawn from one sample of a study of CD8 T cells in Susac syndrome. TCRdb re-called the immunoSEQ multiplex PCR reads through MiXCR, storing one row per CDR3 protein. The table lists 130,000 to 150,000 distinct CDR3 sequences, 94% of them singletons. Sequencing used CD8+ T cells from PBMCs. The receptors stem from a human donor in good health. Each CDR3 is given with its conserved first and last residue. Fields, in order: D gene, J gene, clone size, V gene, CDR3 protein, CDR3 DNA. A D gene is named only where the DNA matches it firmly. Clone size is given for some rows only: seen once, a few or many times, or a class if the clone is expanded.

d_call: .; j_call: TRBJ2-1; clone_size: .; v_call: TRBV7-9; cdr3_aa: CASSLRAEFTFEQFF; cdr3_nt: TGTGCCAGCAGCTTACGGGCCGAATTTACCTTTGAGCAGTTCTTC
d_call: .; j_call: TRBJ1-4; clone_size: .; v_call: TRBV13; cdr3_aa: CASSPRGAELFF; cdr3_nt: TGTGCCAGCAGCCCACGGGGAGCGGAACTGTTTTTT
d_call: .; j_call: TRBJ1-1; clone_size: .; v_call: TRBV29-1; cdr3_aa: CSAWVSENTEAFF; cdr3_nt: TGCAGCGCATGGGTCAGCGAGAACACTGAAGCTTTCTTT
d_call: .; j_call: TRBJ1-5; clone_size: .; v_call: TRBV6-2/TRBV6-3; cdr3_aa: CASSYSIGGAYSNQPQHF; cdr3_nt: TGTGCCAGCAGTTACTCGATTGGGGGGGCTTATAGCAATCAGCCCCAGCATTTT
d_call: .; j_call: TRBJ2-2; clone_size: once; v_call: TRBV9; cdr3_aa: CASNRDTDTGELFF; cdr3_nt: TGTGCCAGCAACCGGGACACAGACACCGGGGAGCTGTTTTTT
d_call: .; j_call: TRBJ2-2; clone_size: .; v_call: TRBV24-1; cdr3_aa: CATSDRSKPNTGELFF; cdr3_nt: TGTGCCACCAGTGATAGGTCAAAGCCGAACACCGGGGAGCTGTTTTTT
d_call: TRBD1; j_call: TRBJ1-4; clone_size: .; v_call: TRBV12-3/TRBV12-4; cdr3_aa: CASRGQGRLFF; cdr3_nt: TGTGCCAGCAGAGGACAGGGCAGACTGTTTTTT
d_call: .; j_call: TRBJ2-7; clone_size: .; v_call: TRBV4-3; cdr3_aa: CASSQDRGSRPSYEQYF; cdr3_nt: TGCGCCAGCAGCCAAGATCGTGGCTCCCGACCATCCTACGAGCAGTACTTC
d_call: TRBD2; j_call: TRBJ2-1; clone_size: .; v_call: TRBV20-1; cdr3_aa: CSARDEGGYNEQFF; cdr3_nt: TGCAGTGCTAGAGATGAGGGAGGGTACAATGAGCAGTTCTTC
d_call: .; j_call: TRBJ2-3; clone_size: .; v_call: TRBV29-1; cdr3_aa: CSRPGIRTDTQYF; cdr3_nt: TGCAGCCGACCCGGGATAAGGACAGATACGCAGTATTTT
d_call: .; j_call: TRBJ2-7; clone_size: .; v_call: TRBV20-1; cdr3_aa: CSARRGGSHEQYF; cdr3_nt: TGCAGTGCCCGGAGGGGGGGATCCCACGAGCAGTACTTC
d_call: .; j_call: TRBJ2-1; clone_size: once; v_call: TRBV24-1; cdr3_aa: CATSDFSNEQFF; cdr3_nt: TGTGCCACCAGTGATTTTAGCAATGAGCAGTTCTTC
d_call: .; j_call: TRBJ2-3; clone_size: once; v_call: TRBV7-9; cdr3_aa: CASGGTYTDTQYF; cdr3_nt: TGTGCCAGCGGCGGGACCTACACAGATACGCAGTATTTT
d_call: .; j_call: TRBJ2-7; clone_size: .; v_call: TRBV7-2; cdr3_aa: CASTSGATYEQYF; cdr3_nt: TGTGCCAGCACCTCAGGGGCCACCTACGAGCAGTACTTC
d_call: TRBD1; j_call: TRBJ2-7; clone_size: .; v_call: TRBV7-9; cdr3_aa: CASSALGTDRYEQYF; cdr3_nt: TGTGCCAGCTCGGCCCTCGGGACAGACCGCTACGAGCAGTACTTC
d_call: .; j_call: TRBJ1-2; clone_size: .; v_call: TRBV6-1; cdr3_aa: CASSEAAGASYGYTF; cdr3_nt: TGTGCCAGCAGTGAAGCGGCGGGGGCGAGCTATGGCTACACCTTC
d_call: .; j_call: TRBJ2-5; clone_size: .; v_call: TRBV28; cdr3_aa: CASRGTRVWETQYF; cdr3_nt: TGTGCCAGCCGAGGGACTCGTGTATGGGAGACCCAGTACTTC
d_call: TRBD2; j_call: TRBJ2-7; clone_size: .; v_call: TRBV4-3; cdr3_aa: CASSPGTSGSLSYEQYF; cdr3_nt: TGCGCCAGCAGCCCGGGGACTAGCGGGAGTCTCTCCTACGAGCAGTACTTC
d_call: .; j_call: TRBJ2-1; clone_size: .; v_call: TRBV29-1; cdr3_aa: CKGEGAVNEQFF; cdr3_nt: TGCAAGGGGGAGGGAGCGGTCAATGAGCAGTTCTTC
d_call: .; j_call: TRBJ2-7; clone_size: .; v_call: TRBV11-2; cdr3_aa: CASSLLGRTSAYEQYF; cdr3_nt: TGTGCCAGCAGCTTACTCGGACGAACAAGTGCCTACGAGCAGTACTTC
d_call: TRBD1; j_call: TRBJ2-1; clone_size: once; v_call: TRBV4-1; cdr3_aa: CASSLRQGRDEQFF; cdr3_nt: TGCGCCAGCAGCCTGCGACAGGGTCGAGATGAGCAGTTCTTC
d_call: .; j_call: TRBJ1-1; clone_size: .; v_call: TRBV3-1; cdr3_aa: CASTNKRPGLNTEAFF; cdr3_nt: TGTGCCAGCACTAATAAGAGGCCGGGGTTGAACACTGAAGCTTTCTTT
d_call: .; j_call: TRBJ2-7; clone_size: .; v_call: TRBV20-1; cdr3_aa: CSATDLGYEQYF; cdr3_nt: TGCAGTGCCACAGACCTGGGCTACGAGCAGTACTTC
d_call: .; j_call: TRBJ1-1; clone_size: few; v_call: TRBV4-1; cdr3_aa: CASSQDSGWGTEAFF; cdr3_nt: TGCGCCAGCAGCCAAGATAGTGGTTGGGGCACTGAAGCTTTCTTT
d_call: .; j_call: TRBJ2-1; clone_size: .; v_call: TRBV27; cdr3_aa: CASSLGAVAGWDEQFF; cdr3_nt: TGTGCCAGCAGTTTAGGGGCGGTCGCAGGATGGGATGAGCAGTTCTTC
d_call: .; j_call: TRBJ2-2; clone_size: .; v_call: TRBV15; cdr3_aa: CATSTRGHNTGELFF; cdr3_nt: TGTGCCACCAGCACTAGGGGCCATAACACCGGGGAGCTGTTTTTT
d_call: .; j_call: TRBJ2-7; clone_size: .; v_call: TRBV20-1; cdr3_aa: CSARDLGKGYEQYF; cdr3_nt: TGCAGTGCTAGAGATCTTGGCAAAGGGTACGAGCAGTACTTC
d_call: TRBD2; j_call: TRBJ2-4; clone_size: .; v_call: TRBV5-6; cdr3_aa: CASSLAPGLVDKNIQYF; cdr3_nt: TGTGCCAGCAGCTTGGCCCCGGGACTAGTAGACAAAAACATTCAGTACTTC
d_call: TRBD2; j_call: TRBJ2-2; clone_size: once; v_call: TRBV7-7; cdr3_aa: CASSFPSGRNTGELFF; cdr3_nt: TGTGCTAGCAGCTTCCCTAGCGGGAGAAACACCGGGGAGCTGTTTTTT
d_call: .; j_call: TRBJ1-5; clone_size: .; v_call: TRBV20-1; cdr3_aa: CSANHGRYSNQPQHF; cdr3_nt: TGCAGTGCCAACCACGGACGGTATAGCAATCAGCCCCAGCATTTT
d_call: .; j_call: TRBJ2-6; clone_size: .; v_call: TRBV20-1; cdr3_aa: CSARGRFSGANVLTF; cdr3_nt: TGCAGTGCTAGAGGAAGGTTCTCTGGGGCCAACGTCCTGACTTTC
d_call: TRBD2; j_call: TRBJ2-5; clone_size: .; v_call: TRBV5-6; cdr3_aa: CASSLNSGSETQYF; cdr3_nt: TGTGCCAGCAGCCTAAACAGCGGGAGTGAGACCCAGTACTTC
d_call: TRBD2; j_call: TRBJ2-2; clone_size: few; v_call: TRBV7-9; cdr3_aa: CASSPWTSGTGELFF; cdr3_nt: TGTGCCAGCAGCCCGTGGACTAGCGGCACCGGGGAGCTGTTTTTT
d_call: TRBD1; j_call: TRBJ2-1; clone_size: .; v_call: TRBV14; cdr3_aa: CASRSGWTGWDEQFF; cdr3_nt: TGTGCCAGCAGGTCAGGGTGGACAGGGTGGGATGAGCAGTTCTTC
d_call: .; j_call: TRBJ1-2; clone_size: .; v_call: TRBV4-1; cdr3_aa: CASSQGSSFLWLGYTF; cdr3_nt: TGCGCCAGCAGCCAAGGGAGCAGTTTCTTGTGGTTAGGCTACACCTTC
d_call: .; j_call: TRBJ2-2; clone_size: .; v_call: TRBV7-9; cdr3_aa: CASSLAPGVAINTGELFF; cdr3_nt: TGTGCCAGCAGCTTGGCCCCAGGGGTAGCGATTAACACCGGGGAGCTGTTTTTT
d_call: TRBD2; j_call: TRBJ2-7; clone_size: .; v_call: TRBV4-3; cdr3_aa: CASSQGSGTAYEQYF; cdr3_nt: TGCGCCAGCAGCCAGGGTAGCGGGACCGCCTACGAGCAGTACTTC
d_call: .; j_call: TRBJ1-4; clone_size: .; v_call: TRBV7-2; cdr3_aa: CASSQETGLTTNEKLFF; cdr3_nt: TGTGCCAGCAGCCAAGAGACTGGACTCACAACTAATGAAAAACTGTTTTTT
d_call: TRBD2; j_call: TRBJ2-7; clone_size: .; v_call: TRBV15; cdr3_aa: CATSRGSTYEQYF; cdr3_nt: TGTGCCACCAGTCGCGGGAGTACCTACGAGCAGTACTTC
d_call: TRBD1; j_call: TRBJ2-7; clone_size: once; v_call: TRBV29-1; cdr3_aa: CSVVYRGQGPYEQYF; cdr3_nt: TGCAGCGTTGTATATAGGGGACAGGGGCCCTACGAGCAGTACTTC
d_call: .; j_call: TRBJ1-5; clone_size: .; v_call: TRBV28; cdr3_aa: CASSTRGGSNQPQHF; cdr3_nt: TGTGCCAGCAGTACCCGTGGGGGCAGCAATCAGCCCCAGCATTTT
d_call: .; j_call: TRBJ1-1; clone_size: .; v_call: TRBV12-3/TRBV12-4; cdr3_aa: CASLMSGTEAFF; cdr3_nt: TGTGCCAGCTTAATGTCCGGCACTGAAGCTTTCTTT
d_call: .; j_call: TRBJ2-7; clone_size: .; v_call: TRBV30; cdr3_aa: CAWTPGVGFSYEQYF; cdr3_nt: TGTGCCTGGACCCCGGGGGTAGGGTTCTCCTACGAGCAGTACTTC
d_call: .; j_call: TRBJ2-3; clone_size: .; v_call: TRBV12-3/TRBV12-4; cdr3_aa: CASSLVVSYTDTQYF; cdr3_nt: TGTGCCAGCAGTTTAGTTGTCAGTTACACAGATACGCAGTATTTT
d_call: .; j_call: TRBJ2-7; clone_size: .; v_call: TRBV29-1; cdr3_aa: CSVEAGTTSYEQYF; cdr3_nt: TGCAGCGTTGAGGCAGGGACAACTTCCTACGAGCAGTACTTC
d_call: TRBD2; j_call: TRBJ2-3; clone_size: .; v_call: TRBV7-9; cdr3_aa: CASSVRAGVGTDTQYF; cdr3_nt: TGTGCCAGCAGTGTGAGGGCGGGAGTTGGTACAGATACGCAGTATTTT
d_call: .; j_call: TRBJ2-3; clone_size: .; v_call: TRBV29-1; cdr3_aa: CSVTKRITDTQYF; cdr3_nt: TGCAGCGTTACAAAGCGGATCACAGATACGCAGTATTTT
d_call: TRBD2; j_call: TRBJ2-4; clone_size: .; v_call: TRBV2; cdr3_aa: CASRRAGPVNIQYF; cdr3_nt: TGTGCCAGCAGACGAGCGGGACCGGTAAACATTCAGTACTTC
d_call: .; j_call: TRBJ1-2; clone_size: .; v_call: TRBV7-6; cdr3_aa: CASSLAAEDYGYTF; cdr3_nt: TGTGCCAGCAGCTTAGCTGCGGAGGACTATGGCTACACCTTC
d_call: .; j_call: TRBJ2-5; clone_size: .; v_call: TRBV12-3/TRBV12-4; cdr3_aa: CASSFRGQQETQYF; cdr3_nt: TGTGCCAGCAGTTTTCGGGGGCAGCAAGAGACCCAGTACTTC
d_call: .; j_call: TRBJ1-4; clone_size: .; v_call: TRBV9; cdr3_aa: CASSVGVEVEKLFF; cdr3_nt: TGTGCCAGCAGCGTAGGGGTGGAGGTCGAAAAACTGTTTTTT